This is a list of T cell receptor beta chains from one sample in a study of neoadjuvant anti-PD-1 for oral cavity cancer. Here immunoSEQ multiplex PCR was the method, and the copy in TCRdb shows in-frame clones only, minus some. Of roughly 13,000 clones detected, 50% to 65% appear once; the ten largest clones hold roughly an eighth. The sample consisted of tumor tissue, taken before nivolumab (anti-PD-1) treatment. The receptors were sampled from a person between 40 and 85 years old with oral cavity squamous cell carcinoma. CDR3s include the opening cysteine and the closing phenylalanine or tryptophan. The order of the fields is clone size, D gene, V gene, J gene, CDR3 DNA, CDR3 protein. D genes are given only for firm matches. Some rows have no size entry. The others give once, few or many, or a class for an expanded clone.

.	.	TRBV6-6	TRBJ2-2	TGTGCCAGCAGTCCCTACGGGCAGGGGTCCGGGGAGCTGTTTTTT	CASSPYGQGSGELFF
.	TRBD1	TRBV7-7	TRBJ2-5	TGTGCTAGCAGCTTAGGGTCGGGACAGGCGCAAGAGACCCAGTACTTC	CASSLGSGQAQETQYF
.	.	TRBV11-2	TRBJ1-1	TGTGCCAGCAGCTCCAGGGAAAACACTGAAGCTTTCTTT	CASSSRENTEAFF
few	TRBD2	TRBV10-3	TRBJ2-1	TGTGCCATCAGTCAAAAGACTAGCGGGAGAGGCAATGAGCAGTTCTTC	CAISQKTSGRGNEQFF
.	.	TRBV11-2	TRBJ2-5	TGTGCCAGCAGCCCGTCTGGTTCGGAGACCCAGTACTTC	CASSPSGSETQYF
.	.	TRBV15	TRBJ1-2	TGTGCCACCAGCAGAGATTTATTGGGACGAAGCGGCTACACCTTC	CATSRDLLGRSGYTF
.	TRBD2	TRBV28	TRBJ2-3	TGTGCCAGCAGTTTACCCGGGACTAGCGGGGGTCGCACAGATACGCAGTATTTT	CASSLPGTSGGRTDTQYF
few	.	TRBV7-2	TRBJ2-7	TGTGCCAGCAGCCCCAGGGACTGGACCTACGAGCAGTACTTC	CASSPRDWTYEQYF
.	TRBD2	TRBV7-8	TRBJ2-2	TGTGCCAGCAGCCCTAGGACTAGCGTTGTCGGGGAGCTGTTTTTT	CASSPRTSVVGELFF
.	.	TRBV11-1	TRBJ2-7	TGTGCCAGCAGCTTAATCCCAACCCCCTCCTACGAGCAGTACTTC	CASSLIPTPSYEQYF
once	TRBD2	TRBV5-1	TRBJ2-1	TGCGCCAGCAGCTTGGGGACAGGGGCTGGACTAGCGGGAGTGAGAAGGAATAATGAGCAGTTCTTC	CASSLGTGAGLAGVRRNNEQFF
.	.	TRBV29-1	TRBJ2-7	TGCAGCGTTGAAGATCTGCCTGGCGAGCAGTACTTC	CSVEDLPGEQYF
.	.	TRBV13	TRBJ2-1	TGTGCCAGCAGCACCCTACTAGCTGCTTCGGTAGGCTATGAGCAGTTCTTC	CASSTLLAASVGYEQFF
.	TRBD1	TRBV27	TRBJ1-2	TGTGCCAGCAGTCCCGGGACAGCGGGAGGCTACACCTTC	CASSPGTAGGYTF
.	.	TRBV4-1	TRBJ2-3	TGCGCCAGCAGCCAAGGTTGGACAGACACAGATACGCAGTATTTT	CASSQGWTDTDTQYF
once	TRBD1	TRBV4-2	TRBJ1-1	TGTGCCAGCACCCCGGGACAGGGGGCGATATCTGAAGCTTTCTTT	CASTPGQGAISEAFF
.	.	TRBV9	TRBJ1-2	TGTGCCAGCAGCCCCCAGGTGGCGGACTATGGCTACACCTTC	CASSPQVADYGYTF
few	TRBD1	TRBV28	TRBJ2-7	TGTGCCAGTATGACAGGGACGAGCTACGAGCAGTACTTC	CASMTGTSYEQYF
few	.	TRBV4-2	TRBJ1-1	TGTGCCAGCAGCCAAGAAATAGTTGGCACTGAAGCTTTCTTT	CASSQEIVGTEAFF
few	.	TRBV5-6	TRBJ2-7	TGTGCCAGCAGCCTGGTAGGGCTATACGAGCAGTACTTC	CASSLVGLYEQYF
.	.	TRBV5-4	TRBJ1-1	TGTGCCAGCAGCTTAGAGGGGTCCGCTTTCTTT	CASSLEGSAFF
.	.	TRBV21-1	TRBJ2-2	TGTGCCAGCAGGTTTAGCGGGAGATGGGTCGGGGAGCTGTTTTTT	CASRFSGRWVGELFF
.	.	TRBV28	TRBJ1-4	TGTGCCAGCAGTTTCTCGACAGGAGTAAATGAAAAACTGTTTTTT	CASSFSTGVNEKLFF
.	TRBD1	TRBV30	TRBJ1-3	TGTGCCTGGAGCTTGGCAGGGGGATTAGCGTTTGGAAACACCATATATTTT	CAWSLAGGLAFGNTIYF
large	TRBD1	TRBV7-2	TRBJ2-7	TGTGCCAGCAGCTTAGCCCCGCCGGGACAGGGGATATACGAGCAGTACTTC	CASSLAPPGQGIYEQYF
.	.	TRBV7-9	TRBJ2-1	TGTGCCAGCAGCTTAGAACGGGGCGTCAATGAGCAGTTCTTC	CASSLERGVNEQFF
.	TRBD2	TRBV9	TRBJ2-2	TGTGCCAGCAGCTGGACTAGCGGGGGGAACACCGGGGAGCTGTTTTTT	CASSWTSGGNTGELFF
.	.	TRBV7-5	TRBJ2-7	TGTGCCAGCAGCCCCAGGGACTGGACCTACGAGCAGTACTTC	CASSPRDWTYEQYF
few	.	TRBV7-6	TRBJ1-1	TGTGCCAGCAGCTTGCCCTCTCGGGGAGCGGGTGAAGCTTTCTTT	CASSLPSRGAGEAFF
once	.	TRBV9	TRBJ2-1	TGTGCCAGCAGCCCAGAGGCGGGGCCGAGCTCCTACAATGAGCAGTTCTTC	CASSPEAGPSSYNEQFF
.	.	TRBV19	TRBJ2-2	TGTGCCAGTAGTAGTGGGACCTCAACCGGGGAGCTGTTTTTT	CASSSGTSTGELFF
.	.	TRBV6-6	TRBJ2-7	TGTGCCAGCAGTTACGGACCGCTTAAAGACTACGAGCAGTACTTC	CASSYGPLKDYEQYF
.	.	TRBV9	TRBJ2-7	TGTGCCAGCAGCGTCAACTGGGGCACCTACGAGCAGTACTTC	CASSVNWGTYEQYF
.	TRBD2	TRBV5-1	TRBJ2-1	TGCGCCAGCAGCCTCTCTAGCGGGAGGTCAAACAATGAGCAGTTCTTC	CASSLSSGRSNNEQFF
few	.	TRBV5-5	TRBJ1-1	TGTGCCAGCAGCTTGAGGCCTATGAACACTGAAGCTTTCTTT	CASSLRPMNTEAFF
.	TRBD1	TRBV30	TRBJ2-1	TGTGCCTGGAGTGTCAGGGGGAATGAGCAGTTCTTC	CAWSVRGNEQFF
.	TRBD1	TRBV29-1	TRBJ1-4	TGCAGCGTTTTGGACTTGGGGACAGGAAAACTGTTTTTT	CSVLDLGTGKLFF
.	TRBD1	TRBV28	TRBJ1-1	TGTGCCAGCAGTTTGGCAGGGGGTCGCACTGAAGCTTTCTTT	CASSLAGGRTEAFF
.	.	TRBV6-6	TRBJ1-5	TGTGCCAGCCTTCGGGGGGTCAATAGCAATCAGCCCCAGCATTTT	CASLRGVNSNQPQHF
.	TRBD1	TRBV7-8	TRBJ2-7	TGTGCCAGCAGCGCGGGCGACAGGGGATACGAGCAGTACTTC	CASSAGDRGYEQYF
.	.	TRBV5-1	TRBJ2-1	TGCGCCAGCAGCTTAAGGCGGGCTAATGAGCAGTTCTTC	CASSLRRANEQFF
.	TRBD2	TRBV5-1	TRBJ2-1	TGCGCCAGCAGCTTTCAGGGACTAGCGGGAGGTTACAATGAGCAGTTCTTC	CASSFQGLAGGYNEQFF
.	.	TRBV7-8	TRBJ2-7	TGTGCCAGCAGCTTCGATGCCGGGTCCCAAAACTACGAGCAGTACTTC	CASSFDAGSQNYEQYF
.	TRBD1	TRBV7-9	TRBJ1-4	TGTGCCAGCAGTTCACAGGGGGCGGGTGAAAAACTGTTTTTT	CASSSQGAGEKLFF
.	.	TRBV7-2	TRBJ2-3	TGTGCCAGCAGCTTAGGGTGGGGATGGGGGCGCACAGATACGCAGTATTTT	CASSLGWGWGRTDTQYF
.	.	TRBV19	TRBJ1-2	TGTGCCAGTAGGTTCCGGGACGGTAACTATGGCTACACCTTC	CASRFRDGNYGYTF
.	.	TRBV7-9	TRBJ2-5	TGTGCCAGCAGCTTTGGACTTCAAGAGACCCAGTACTTC	CASSFGLQETQYF
.	TRBD1	TRBV27	TRBJ1-2	TGTGCCAGCAGAAATACGGGACAGATGGCTAACTATGGCTACACCTTC	CASRNTGQMANYGYTF
few	.	TRBV5-6	TRBJ1-4	TGTGCCAGCAGCTTGATCACAGTTAATGAAAAACTGTTTTTT	CASSLITVNEKLFF